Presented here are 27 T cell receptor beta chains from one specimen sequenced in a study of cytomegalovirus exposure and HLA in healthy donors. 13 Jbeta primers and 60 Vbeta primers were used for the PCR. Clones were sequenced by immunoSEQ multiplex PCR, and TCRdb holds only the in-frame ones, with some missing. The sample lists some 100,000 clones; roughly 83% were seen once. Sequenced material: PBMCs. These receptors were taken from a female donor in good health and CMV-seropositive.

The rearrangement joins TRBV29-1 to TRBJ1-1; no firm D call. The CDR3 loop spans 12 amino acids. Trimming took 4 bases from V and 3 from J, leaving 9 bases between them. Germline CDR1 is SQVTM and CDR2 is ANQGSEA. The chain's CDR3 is CSVGVSDTEAFF. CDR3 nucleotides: TGCAGCGTTGGTGTGTCGGACACTGAAGCTTTCTTT.

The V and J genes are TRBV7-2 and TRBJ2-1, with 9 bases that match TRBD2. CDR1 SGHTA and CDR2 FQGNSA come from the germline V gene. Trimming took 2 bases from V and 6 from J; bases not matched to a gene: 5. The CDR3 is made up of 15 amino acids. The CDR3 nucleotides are TGTGCCAGCAGCTTAATTCCAGCGGGGGGCAATGAGCAGTTCTTC. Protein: CASSLIPAGGNEQFF.

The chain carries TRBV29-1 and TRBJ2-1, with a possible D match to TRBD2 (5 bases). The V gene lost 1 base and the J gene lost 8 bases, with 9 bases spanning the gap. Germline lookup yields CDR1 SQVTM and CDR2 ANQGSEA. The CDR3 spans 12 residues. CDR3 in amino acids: CSVEGGGYEQFF. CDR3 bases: TGCAGCGTTGAAGGAGGCGGGTATGAGCAGTTCTTC.

The DNA of the CDR3 is TGTGCCAGCAGCGAGGGACTAGCGGGGTTCGGCGGTGAGCAGTTCTTC. This gives the protein CASSEGLAGFGGEQFF. V is TRBV9 and J is TRBJ2-1; 13 positions match TRBD2. The germline V gene encodes CDR1 SGDLS and CDR2 YYNGEE. J was trimmed by 9 bases and V by 3 bases; bases with no gene match: 9. The length of the CDR3 is 16 residues.

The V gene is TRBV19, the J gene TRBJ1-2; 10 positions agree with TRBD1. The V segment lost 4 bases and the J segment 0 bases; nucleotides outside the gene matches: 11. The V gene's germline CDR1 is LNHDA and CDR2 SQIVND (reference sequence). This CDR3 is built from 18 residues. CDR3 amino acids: CASSRSPPGTGANYGYTF. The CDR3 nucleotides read TGTGCCAGTAGTAGATCTCCTCCCGGGACAGGGGCTAACTATGGCTACACCTTC.

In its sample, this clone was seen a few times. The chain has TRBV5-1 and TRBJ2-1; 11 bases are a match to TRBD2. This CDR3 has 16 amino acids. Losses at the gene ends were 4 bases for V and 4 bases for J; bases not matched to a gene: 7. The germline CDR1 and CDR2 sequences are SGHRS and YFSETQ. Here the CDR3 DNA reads TGCGCCAGCAGCCCCGGCAGGACTAGCGGGTACAATGAGCAGTTCTTC. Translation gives CASSPGRTSGYNEQFF.

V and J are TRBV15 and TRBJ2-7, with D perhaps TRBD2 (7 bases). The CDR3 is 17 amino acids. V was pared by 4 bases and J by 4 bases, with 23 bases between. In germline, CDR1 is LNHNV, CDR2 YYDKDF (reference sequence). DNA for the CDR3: TGTGCCACCAGCATGACGATGGGAAGGGGGGGGTCGTACGAGCAGTACTTC. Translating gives CATSMTMGRGGSYEQYF.

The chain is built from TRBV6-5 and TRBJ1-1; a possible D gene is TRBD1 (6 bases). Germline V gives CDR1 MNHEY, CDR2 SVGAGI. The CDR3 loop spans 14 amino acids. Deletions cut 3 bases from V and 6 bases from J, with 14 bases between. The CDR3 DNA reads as TGTGCCAGCAGTTATGGCAGGGGTTGGGCTGAAGCTTTCTTT. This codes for CASSYGRGWAEAFF.

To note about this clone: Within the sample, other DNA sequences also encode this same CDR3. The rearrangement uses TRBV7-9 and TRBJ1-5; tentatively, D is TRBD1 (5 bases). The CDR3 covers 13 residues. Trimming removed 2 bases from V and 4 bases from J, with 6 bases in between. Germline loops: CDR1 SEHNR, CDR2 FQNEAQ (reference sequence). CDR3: CASSLQGNQPQHF. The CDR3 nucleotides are TGTGCCAGCAGCTTACAGGGAAATCAGCCCCAGCATTTT.

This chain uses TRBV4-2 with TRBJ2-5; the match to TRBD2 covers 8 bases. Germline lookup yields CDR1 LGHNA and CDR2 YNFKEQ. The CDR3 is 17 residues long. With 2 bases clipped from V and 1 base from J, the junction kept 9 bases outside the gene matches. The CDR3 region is CASSQTTGLGGQETQYF. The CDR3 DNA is TGTGCCAGCAGCCAAACGACGGGACTAGGAGGCCAAGAGACCCAGTACTTC.

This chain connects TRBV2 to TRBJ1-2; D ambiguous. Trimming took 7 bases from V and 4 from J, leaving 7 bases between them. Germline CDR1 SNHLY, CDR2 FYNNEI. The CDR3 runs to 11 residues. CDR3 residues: CASNILYGYTF. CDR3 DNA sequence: TGTGCCAGCAACATCCTCTATGGCTACACCTTC.

CDR3 loop: CASSLGHKNEAFF. DNA of the CDR3: TGCGCCAGCAGCTTGGGACACAAAAATGAAGCTTTCTTT. The chain joins TRBV5-1 to TRBJ1-1, with D unclear. This CDR3 is 13 amino acids long. Trimming took 0 bases from V and 7 from J, leaving 10 bases between them. Per germline, CDR1 SGHRS and CDR2 YFSETQ.

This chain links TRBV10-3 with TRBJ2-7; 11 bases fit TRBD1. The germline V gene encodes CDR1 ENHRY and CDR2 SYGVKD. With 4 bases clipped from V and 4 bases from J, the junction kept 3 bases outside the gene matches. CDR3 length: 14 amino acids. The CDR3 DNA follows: TGTGCCATCAGTGGCGGGACAGGGGGTTACGAGCAGTACTTC. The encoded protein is CAISGGTGGYEQYF.

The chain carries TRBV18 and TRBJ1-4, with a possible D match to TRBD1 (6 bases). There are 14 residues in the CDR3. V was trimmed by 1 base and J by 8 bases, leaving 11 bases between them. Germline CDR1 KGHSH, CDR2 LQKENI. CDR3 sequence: CASSPQGEREKLFF. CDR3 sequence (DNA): TGTGCCAGCTCACCACAGGGGGAACGGGAAAAACTGTTTTTT.

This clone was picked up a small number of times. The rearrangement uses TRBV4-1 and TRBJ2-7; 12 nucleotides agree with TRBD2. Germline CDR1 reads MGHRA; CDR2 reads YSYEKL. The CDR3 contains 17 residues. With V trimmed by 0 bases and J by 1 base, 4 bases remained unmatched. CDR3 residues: CASSQDRTSGVSYEQYF. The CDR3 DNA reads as TGCGCCAGCAGCCAAGATAGGACTAGCGGGGTTTCCTACGAGCAGTACTTC.

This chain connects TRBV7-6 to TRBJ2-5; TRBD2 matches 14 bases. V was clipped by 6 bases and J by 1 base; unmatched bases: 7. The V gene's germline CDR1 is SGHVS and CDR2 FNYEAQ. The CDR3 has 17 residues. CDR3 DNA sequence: TGTGCCAGCAGTTTGGGACTAGCGGGAGACGTCCAAGAGACCCAGTACTTC. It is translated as CASSLGLAGDVQETQYF.

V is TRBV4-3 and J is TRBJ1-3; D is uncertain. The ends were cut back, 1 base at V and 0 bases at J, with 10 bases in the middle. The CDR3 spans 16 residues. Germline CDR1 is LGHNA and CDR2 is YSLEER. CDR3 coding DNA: TGCGCCAGCAGCCAAGGTCCGGGGAGCTCTGGAAACACCATATATTTT. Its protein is CASSQGPGSSGNTIYF.

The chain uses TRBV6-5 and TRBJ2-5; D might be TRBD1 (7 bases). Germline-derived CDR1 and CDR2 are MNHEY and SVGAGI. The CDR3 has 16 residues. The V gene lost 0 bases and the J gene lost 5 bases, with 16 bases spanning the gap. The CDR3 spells CASSYSLRRGEETQYF. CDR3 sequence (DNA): TGTGCCAGCAGTTACTCGCTGCGCAGGGGGGAGGAGACCCAGTACTTC.

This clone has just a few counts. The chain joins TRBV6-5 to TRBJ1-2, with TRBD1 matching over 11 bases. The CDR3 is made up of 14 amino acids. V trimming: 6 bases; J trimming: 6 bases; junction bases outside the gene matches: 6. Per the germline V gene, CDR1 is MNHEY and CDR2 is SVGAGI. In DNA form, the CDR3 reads TGTGCCAGCAGACGGACAGGGGGCTCTCATGGCTACACCTTC. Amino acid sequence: CASRRTGGSHGYTF.

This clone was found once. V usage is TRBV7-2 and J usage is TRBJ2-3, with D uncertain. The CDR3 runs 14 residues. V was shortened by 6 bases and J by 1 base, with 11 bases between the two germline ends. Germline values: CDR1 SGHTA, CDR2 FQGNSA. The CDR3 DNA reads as TGTGCCAGCAGTTTACGTAGTGGCACAGATACGCAGTATTTT. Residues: CASSLRSGTDTQYF.

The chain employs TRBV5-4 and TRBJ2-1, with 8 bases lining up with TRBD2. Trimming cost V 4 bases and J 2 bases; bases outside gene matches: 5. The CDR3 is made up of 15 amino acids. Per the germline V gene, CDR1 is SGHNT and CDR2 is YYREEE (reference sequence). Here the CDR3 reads CASSPREGAYNEQFF. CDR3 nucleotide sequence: TGTGCCAGCAGCCCCCGGGAGGGGGCCTACAATGAGCAGTTCTTC.

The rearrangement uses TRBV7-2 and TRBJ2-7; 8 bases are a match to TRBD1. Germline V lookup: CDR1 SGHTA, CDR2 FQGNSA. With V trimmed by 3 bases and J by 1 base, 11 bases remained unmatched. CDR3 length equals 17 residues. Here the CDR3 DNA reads TGTGCCAGCAGCTTGTGGCAGGGGGCCAAACAATCCTACGAGCAGTACTTC. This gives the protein CASSLWQGAKQSYEQYF.

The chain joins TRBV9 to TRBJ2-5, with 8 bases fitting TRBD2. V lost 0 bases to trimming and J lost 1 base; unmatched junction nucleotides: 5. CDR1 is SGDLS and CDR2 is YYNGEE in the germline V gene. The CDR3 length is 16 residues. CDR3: CASSVDGGGLQETQYF. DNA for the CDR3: TGTGCCAGCAGCGTAGATGGCGGGGGGCTCCAAGAGACCCAGTACTTC.

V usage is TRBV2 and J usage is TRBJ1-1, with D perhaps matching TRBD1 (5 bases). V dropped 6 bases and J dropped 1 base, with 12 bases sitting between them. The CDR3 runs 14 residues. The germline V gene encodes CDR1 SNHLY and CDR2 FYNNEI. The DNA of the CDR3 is TGTGCCAGCAGATCAAGGGGTGGGAACACTGAAGCTTTCTTT. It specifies CASRSRGGNTEAFF.

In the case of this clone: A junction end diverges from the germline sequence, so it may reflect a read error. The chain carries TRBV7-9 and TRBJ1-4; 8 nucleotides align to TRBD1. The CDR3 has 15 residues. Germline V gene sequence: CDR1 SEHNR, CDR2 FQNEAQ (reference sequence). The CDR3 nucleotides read TGTTCCAGCAGCCAACTAAGACAGGGGCAGGAAAAACTGTTTTTT. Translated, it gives CSSSQLRQGQEKLFF.

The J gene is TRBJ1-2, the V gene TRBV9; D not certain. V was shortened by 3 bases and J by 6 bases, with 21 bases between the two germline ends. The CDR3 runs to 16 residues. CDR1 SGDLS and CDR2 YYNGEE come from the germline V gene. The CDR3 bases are TGTGCCAGCAGCGAGGCGGGGTCGCCCGGCCACGATGGCTACACCTTC. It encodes CASSEAGSPGHDGYTF.

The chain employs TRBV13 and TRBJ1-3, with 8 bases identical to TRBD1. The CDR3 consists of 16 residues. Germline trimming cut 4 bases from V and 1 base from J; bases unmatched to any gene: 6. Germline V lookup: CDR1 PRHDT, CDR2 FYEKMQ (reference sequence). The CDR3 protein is CASSSRQGRSGNTIYF. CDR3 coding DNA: TGTGCCAGCAGCTCTCGACAGGGGAGGTCTGGAAACACCATATATTTT.